This paragraph covers one T cell receptor beta chain sequence. Its antigen is not identified. V lost 6 bases to trimming and J lost 4 bases; unmatched junction nucleotides: 17. The CDR3 runs to 17 residues. Germline V gene lookup returns CDR1 SGHAT and CDR2 FQNNGV. Fresh peripheral blood, around 9.3 ml of it, supplied the PBMCs. The record originates from a study of T cells in Graves' hyperthyroidism and ophthalmopathy. Overall study findings and caveats: Before onset, ophthalmopathy was predicted by the model a median roughly 6.8 months earlier. Among thyroid clonotypes expanded above 0.001, most also appeared in blood. Stable hyperthyroidism was separated from ophthalmopathy by a model based on 13 V-J features.

Amplification targeted TCR beta CDR3 regions from RNA transcripts. With the HTBI primer set, the TCR CDR3 went through a first round of RT-PCR. TCRdb itself ran the multiplex PCR reads through MiXCR, one entry per CDR3 protein. The repertoire holds approximately 600,000 distinct CDR3 sequences, with roughly 14% as singletons. The sample comprised blood. This receptor was taken from a woman aged 40 to 50 with Graves' ophthalmopathy. The chain combines TRBV11-2 with TRBJ2-7; 8 nucleotides line up with TRBD2. The CDR3, as DNA: TGTGCCAGCAGTAAACAAAGTTCAGCAGCGGGAGTTTACGAGCAGTACTTC. Its translation: CASSKQSSAAGVYEQYF.